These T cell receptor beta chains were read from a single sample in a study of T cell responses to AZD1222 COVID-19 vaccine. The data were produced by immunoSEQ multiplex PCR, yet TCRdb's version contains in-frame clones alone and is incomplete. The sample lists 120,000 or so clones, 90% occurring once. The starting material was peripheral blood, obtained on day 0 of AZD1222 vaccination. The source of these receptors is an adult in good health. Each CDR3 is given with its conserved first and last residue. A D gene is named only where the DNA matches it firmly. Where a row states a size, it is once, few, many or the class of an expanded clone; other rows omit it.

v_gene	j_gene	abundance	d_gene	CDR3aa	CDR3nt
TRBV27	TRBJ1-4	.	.	CASSPKTGLLNEKLFF	TGTGCCAGCAGTCCCAAAACAGGGTTACTAAATGAAAAACTGTTTTTT
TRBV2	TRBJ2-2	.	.	CASSIFGGSGTGELFF	TGTGCCAGCAGTATTTTCGGGGGATCGGGCACCGGGGAGCTGTTTTTT
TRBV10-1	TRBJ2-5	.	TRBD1	CASSPGTGETQYF	TGCGCCAGCAGCCCCGGGACAGGAGAGACCCAGTACTTC
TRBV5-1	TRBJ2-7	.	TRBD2	CASGLEGTYEQYF	TGCGCCAGCGGACTAGAGGGTACCTACGAGCAGTACTTC
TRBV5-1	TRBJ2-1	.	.	CASSPGLFSYNEQFF	TGCGCCAGCAGCCCGGGGCTGTTCTCCTACAATGAGCAGTTCTTC
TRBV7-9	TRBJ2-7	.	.	CASSLGRGAYEQYF	TGTGCCAGCAGCTTAGGCAGGGGGGCATACGAGCAGTACTTC
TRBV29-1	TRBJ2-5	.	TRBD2	CSVAGLAGGWETQYF	TGCAGCGTCGCTGGACTAGCGGGAGGGTGGGAGACCCAGTACTTC
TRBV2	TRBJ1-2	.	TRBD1	CASSAGQGYYGYTF	TGTGCCAGCAGTGCCGGACAGGGCTATTATGGCTACACCTTC
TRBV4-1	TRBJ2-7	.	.	CASSMTGSYEQYF	TGCGCCAGCAGCATGACGGGATCCTACGAGCAGTACTTC
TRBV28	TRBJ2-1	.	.	CASNRGSEQFF	TGTGCCAGCAACCGGGGCAGTGAGCAGTTCTTC
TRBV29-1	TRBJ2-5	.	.	CSVEAAEETQYF	TGCAGCGTTGAAGCAGCGGAAGAGACCCAGTACTTC
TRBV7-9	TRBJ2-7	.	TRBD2	CASSLAASGVIF	TGTGCCAGCAGCTTAGCGGCTAGCGGAGTTATCTTC
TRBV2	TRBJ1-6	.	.	CASGRKAKESPLHF	TGTGCCAGCGGTCGCAAGGCGAAGGAGTCACCCCTCCACTTT
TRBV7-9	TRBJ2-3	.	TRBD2	CASSFGGSADTQYF	TGTGCCAGCAGCTTCGGCGGGAGCGCAGATACGCAGTATTTT
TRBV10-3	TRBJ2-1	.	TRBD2	CAIKEGLAGGEQFF	TGTGCCATCAAGGAAGGACTAGCGGGAGGAGAGCAGTTCTTC
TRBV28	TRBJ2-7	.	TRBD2	CASKPGGRFYEQYF	TGTGCCAGCAAACCCGGGGGGAGATTCTACGAGCAGTACTTC
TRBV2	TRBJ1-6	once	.	CATARGDSPLHF	TGTGCCACCGCCAGGGGTGACTCACCCCTCCACTTT
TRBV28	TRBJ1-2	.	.	CASTDQALYGYTF	TGTGCCAGCACCGATCAGGCCCTCTATGGCTACACCTTC
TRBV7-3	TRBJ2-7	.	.	CASSLTGRTEQYF	TGTGCCAGCAGCTTAACGGGCCGGACCGAGCAGTACTTC
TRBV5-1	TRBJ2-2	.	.	CASSNDASGELFF	TGCGCCAGCAGCAACGACGCATCCGGGGAGCTGTTTTTT
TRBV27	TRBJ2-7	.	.	CASSSLGTRGREQYF	TGTGCCAGCAGTTCCCTCGGGACCCGGGGTAGAGAGCAGTACTTC
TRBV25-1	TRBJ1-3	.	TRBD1	CASSESPGQGAGNTIYF	TGTGCCAGCAGTGAATCCCCGGGACAGGGCGCTGGAAACACCATATATTTT
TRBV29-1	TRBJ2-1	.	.	CSVDRAPSSYNEQFF	TGCAGCGTTGACAGGGCCCCGAGCTCCTACAATGAGCAGTTCTTC
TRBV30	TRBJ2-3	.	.	CAWSGGVGSPDTQYF	TGTGCCTGGAGTGGGGGGGTCGGGTCCCCAGATACGCAGTATTTT
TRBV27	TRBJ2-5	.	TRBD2	CASRHRLAGGIKTQYF	TGTGCCAGCCGCCATAGACTAGCGGGAGGTATAAAGACCCAGTACTTC
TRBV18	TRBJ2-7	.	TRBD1	CASSPRGQGDSYEQYF	TGTGCCAGCTCACCGCGGGGACAGGGGGACTCCTACGAGCAGTACTTC
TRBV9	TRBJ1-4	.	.	CASSVNGLTAQEKLFF	TGTGCCAGCAGCGTAAATGGTTTGACAGCGCAGGAAAAACTGTTTTTT